These 32 T cell receptor beta chains were all obtained from the same sample, sequenced in a study of control samples from healthy donors and cancer patients. The protocol was immunoSEQ multiplex PCR, while the TCRdb copy is restricted to in-frame clones and leaves out a portion. The table has 96,000 or so clones, 80% to 95% seen once. The sequenced material came from blood. Receptors originate from a man between 18 and 29 years old in good health.

V usage is TRBV4-2 and J usage is TRBJ1-2, with D unclear. V lost 4 bases, J lost 3 bases, and 15 bases lay in between. Germline V CDR1 and CDR2: LGHNA, YNFKEQ. CDR3 size: 15 residues. DNA of the CDR3: TGTGCCAGCAGCCCCGACCCGGACGGAGACTATGGCTACACCTTC. Translating gives CASSPDPDGDYGYTF.

The chain recombines TRBV7-8 with TRBJ1-1, with 10 positions matching TRBD1. CDR1 is SGHVS, CDR2 FQNEAQ, per germline. Germline trimming cut 6 bases from V and 0 bases from J; bases unmatched to any gene: 4. There are 15 residues in the CDR3. The CDR3 DNA is TGTGCCAGCAGACGACAGGGGGCAATGAACACTGAAGCTTTCTTT. This gives the protein CASRRQGAMNTEAFF.

This chain connects TRBV12-3 or TRBV12-4 to TRBJ2-5; maybe TRBD2 (6 bases). V was trimmed by 3 bases and J by 5 bases, leaving 10 bases between them. This CDR3 region has 13 residues. CDR3 loop: CASSFGGPETQYF. CDR3 nucleotides: TGTGCCAGCAGTTTCGGGGGACCTGAGACCCAGTACTTC.

The rearrangement links TRBV19 to TRBJ1-5; tentatively, D is TRBD1 (5 bases). The CDR3 consists of 16 residues. CDR1 LNHDA and CDR2 SQIVND come from the germline V gene (reference sequence). Between the trimmed V and J ends, which lost 3 bases and 6 bases, there was a span of 18 bases. The CDR3, as DNA: TGTGCCAGTAGTATGGCGGGGGGTACGACGGTTCAGCCCCAGCATTTT. As protein: CASSMAGGTTVQPQHF.

The chain is built from TRBV5-1 and TRBJ1-2; no clear D gene. This CDR3 spans 17 amino acids. Germline V gives CDR1 SGHRS, CDR2 YFSETQ. The V end was cut by 0 bases, the J end by 2 bases, with 17 bases between. CDR3 sequence: CASSLGLSEGLNYGYTF. The CDR3 region has the DNA TGCGCCAGCAGCTTGGGACTGAGTGAAGGACTGAACTATGGCTACACCTTC.

This sequence joins TRBV9 and TRBJ2-5, with a weak D call TRBD2 (5 bases). Germline CDR1 SGDLS, CDR2 YYNGEE. Deletions cut 2 bases from V and 0 bases from J, with 8 bases between. This CDR3 is built from 14 residues. CDR3 nucleotide sequence: TGTGCCAGCAGCGTGGACTCGTACCAAGAGACCCAGTACTTC. The encoded protein is CASSVDSYQETQYF.

The V and J genes are TRBV29-1 and TRBJ1-4; perhaps TRBD1 as D (6 bases). Germline V gives CDR1 SQVTM, CDR2 ANQGSEA. Deletions cut 8 bases from V and 5 bases from J, with 18 bases between. The CDR3 extends over 14 amino acids. The chain's CDR3 is CSIRGDNKNEKLFF. In DNA, the CDR3 is TGCAGCATTCGGGGGGACAACAAAAATGAAAAACTGTTTTTT.

The chain is built from TRBV29-1 and TRBJ2-1; D may be TRBD2 (5 bases). The germline gives CDR1 SQVTM, CDR2 ANQGSEA. The CDR3 covers 14 residues. V lost 6 bases to trimming and J lost 2 bases, with 14 bases between them. The CDR3 loop reads CSVEIEEAYNEQFF. The CDR3 DNA reads as TGCAGCGTCGAAATTGAGGAGGCCTACAATGAGCAGTTCTTC.

The chain is built from TRBV11-2 and TRBJ1-2; D uncertain. Looked up from germline, CDR1 is SGHAT and CDR2 is FQNNGV. The CDR3 is made up of 15 amino acids. V was shortened by 0 bases and J by 1 base, with 9 bases between the two germline ends. CDR3 region: CASSLDGLNNYGYTF. In DNA, the CDR3 is TGTGCCAGCAGCTTAGATGGGCTTAATAACTATGGCTACACCTTC.

V gene TRBV4-1 combines with J gene TRBJ2-1, with 7 bases aligning to TRBD2. CDR1 is MGHRA, CDR2 YSYEKL, per germline. The ends lost 4 bases at V and 6 bases at J; junction bases unmatched: 6. This CDR3 is 14 amino acids long. The CDR3 nucleotides read TGCGCCAGCAGCCCCGGGGGGAGGTTCAATGAGCAGTTCTTC. Its protein is CASSPGGRFNEQFF.

CDR3 protein: CASGSSGWGGYTF. The CDR3, as DNA: TGTGCTAGTGGTTCCTCAGGCTGGGGAGGCTACACCTTC. The V and J genes are TRBV12-5 and TRBJ1-2; D ambiguous. CDR3 length equals 13 residues. Trimming shortened V by 4 bases and J by 8 bases, and 14 bases separated the two germline ends. In germline, CDR1 is LGHNT, CDR2 FRNRAP.

The chain uses TRBV5-1 and TRBJ2-2; D unclear. CDR3 size: 15 residues. V lost 4 bases and J 2 bases, leaving 12 bases between the germline ends. Germline V gene sequence: CDR1 SGHRS, CDR2 YFSETQ. CDR3 nucleotides: TGCGCCAGCAGCCGCATCGACCCCAACACCGGGGAGCTGTTTTTT. Translated, it gives CASSRIDPNTGELFF.

Only one count was recorded for this clone. The junction does not match germline at one end; this may be a read error. This rearrangement joins TRBV7-7 to TRBJ2-7; 7 bases are a match to TRBD2. Germline-derived CDR1 and CDR2 are SSHAT and FNYEAQ (reference sequence). There are 15 residues in the CDR3. Written as DNA, the CDR3 is TGTGCTAGCAGCTTAGGGAGGGGCCTGGCTTCCGAGCAGTACTTC. Amino acid sequence: CASSLGRGLASEQYF.

The CDR3 spells CASSGRGVRDTQYF. The CDR3 DNA sequence: TGTGCCAGCAGCGGTCGGGGGGTCAGAGATACGCAGTATTTT. The V call is TRBV7-9, the J call TRBJ2-3; 7 bases are shared with TRBD2. The junction had 7 bases not matched to a gene; V was cut back by 5 bases and J by 5 bases. The CDR3 has 14 residues. Germline CDR1 is SEHNR and CDR2 is FQNEAQ (reference sequence). Full variable domain (outside the CDR3, taken from reference TRBV7-9 and TRBJ2-3): DTGVSQNPRHKITKRGQNVTFRCDPISEHNRLYWYRQTLGQGPEFLTYFQNEAQLEKSRLLSDRFSAERPKGSFSTLEIQRTEQGDSAMYLCASSGRGVRDTQYFGPGTRLTVL.

The chain carries TRBV19 and TRBJ1-1, with D possibly matching TRBD1 (5 bases). CDR3 length equals 14 residues. Germline V gives CDR1 LNHDA, CDR2 SQIVND (reference sequence). V lost 3 bases and J lost 5, with 13 bases in between. CDR3 coding DNA: TGTGCCAGTAGTATTGGACGGGGGGGAACTGAAGCTTTCTTT. Its translation: CASSIGRGGTEAFF.

The V call is TRBV3-1 (or the pseudogene TRBV3-2), the J call TRBJ1-6, with D possibly TRBD1 on 5 matching bases. V was shortened by 0 bases and J by 10 bases, with 7 bases between the two germline ends. Germline V lookup: CDR1 LGHDT, CDR2 YNNKEL (reference sequence). The CDR3 extends over 13 amino acids. The DNA of the CDR3 is TGTGCCAGCAGCCAAGATGGGGGGTCACCCCTCCACTTT. Protein: CASSQDGGSPLHF.

Concerning this clone itself: This CDR3 is also generated by other DNA sequences in the sample. J is TRBJ1-2 and V is TRBV27, with D possibly being TRBD1 (5 bases). Germline V gene data show CDR1 as MNHEY and CDR2 as SMNVEV (reference sequence). Trimming stripped 5 bases from V and 2 bases from J, with 12 bases between. This CDR3 spans 14 amino acids. The CDR3: CASSRRGTNYGYTF. The CDR3 DNA reads as TGTGCCAGCAGTCGCCGGGGCACGAACTATGGCTACACCTTC.

This chain links TRBV4-2 with TRBJ2-7; no definite D call. This CDR3 comprises 10 residues. Trimming stripped 4 bases from V and 3 bases from J, with 1 base between. Per germline, CDR1 LGHNA and CDR2 YNFKEQ. This chain's CDR3 is CASSLYEQYF. CDR3 nucleotides: TGTGCCAGCAGCCTCTACGAGCAGTACTTC.

J is TRBJ2-7 and V is TRBV12-3 or TRBV12-4; 7 positions agree with TRBD2. V trimming: 7 bases; J trimming: 6 bases; junction bases outside the gene matches: 9. The CDR3 is made up of 13 amino acids. The CDR3 nucleotides read TGTGCCAGCACCCCCACCCCGGGAGGCGAGCAGTACTTC. This encodes CASTPTPGGEQYF.

This chain joins TRBV19 and TRBJ2-5; maybe TRBD2 (5 bases). The CDR3 has 13 amino acids. The germline V gene has CDR1 LNHDA and CDR2 SQIVND (reference sequence). Trimming shortened V by 3 bases and J by 2 bases, and 7 bases separated the two germline ends. The CDR3 coding sequence is TGTGCCAGTAGTATCGGGGTTCAAGAGACCCAGTACTTC. Protein product: CASSIGVQETQYF.

This chain uses TRBV27 with TRBJ1-2, with a possible D match to TRBD1 (5 bases). V lost 8 bases to trimming and J lost 4 bases, with 8 bases between them. This CDR3 is 11 amino acids long. CDR1 is MNHEY, CDR2 SMNVEV, per germline (reference sequence). CDR3 nucleotide sequence: TGTGCCAGCGGGAGGGGCTATGGCTACACCTTC. This translates into CASGRGYGYTF.

This sequence joins TRBV6-5 and TRBJ1-1, with D uncertain. V was trimmed by 6 bases and J by 6 bases, leaving 17 bases between them. Germline CDR1 and CDR2: MNHEY and SVGAGI. The CDR3 is made up of 14 amino acids. DNA for the CDR3: TGTGCCAGCAGCCCAGTCGAGCTTTCGGCTGAAGCTTTCTTT. It yields the protein CASSPVELSAEAFF.

V gene TRBV7-9 combines with J gene TRBJ1-1; D remains unclear. The length of the CDR3 is 11 residues. V was clipped by 5 bases and J by 4 bases, with 5 bases between them. In germline, CDR1 is SEHNR, CDR2 FQNEAQ (reference sequence). This CDR3 reads CASSPGTEAFF. The CDR3 coding sequence is TGTGCCAGCAGCCCCGGCACTGAAGCTTTCTTT.

A single count supports this clone. The genes are TRBV19 and TRBJ1-2; maybe TRBD1 (6 bases). V was pared by 3 bases and J by 7 bases, with 12 bases between. Germline loops: CDR1 LNHDA, CDR2 SQIVND (reference sequence). This CDR3 spans 13 amino acids. CDR3 protein: CASSIGTLPGYTF. The CDR3 nucleotides read TGTGCCAGTAGTATTGGGACACTCCCTGGCTACACCTTC.

The CDR3 nucleotides are TGTGCCAGCAGCTTAGAGCGTGGCTACACCTTC. Its translation is CASSLERGYTF. The chain links TRBV7-9 to TRBJ1-2; no clear D. V lost 1 base to trimming and J lost 7 bases, with 4 bases between them. This CDR3 is built from 11 residues. Germline CDR1 is SEHNR and CDR2 is FQNEAQ (reference sequence).

The rearrangement links TRBV5-4 to TRBJ2-7, with 7 bases matching TRBD1. Germline trimming cut 3 bases from V and 3 bases from J; bases unmatched to any gene: 6. Per germline, CDR1 SGHNT and CDR2 YYREEE (reference sequence). The CDR3 contains 14 residues. CDR3 region: CASSSGGMIYEQYF. In DNA form, the CDR3 reads TGTGCCAGCAGCTCAGGGGGTATGATCTACGAGCAGTACTTC. The variable domain in full, with the rest retrieved from reference TRBV5-4 and TRBJ2-7, is ETGVTQSPTHLIKTRGQQVTLRCSSQSGHNTVSWYQQALGQGPQFIFQYYREEENGRGNFPPRFSGLQFPNYSSELNVNALELDDSALYLCASSSGGMIYEQYFGPGTRLTVT.

V gene TRBV28 combines with J gene TRBJ1-5; D is uncertain. V lost 1 base and J 7 bases, leaving 5 bases between the germline ends. Germline V CDR1 and CDR2: MDHEN, SYDVKM. The CDR3 runs to 12 residues. The CDR3 DNA follows: TGTGCCAGCAGTTTATCGTTACAGCCCCAGCATTTT. Translation: CASSLSLQPQHF.

The chain carries TRBV9 and TRBJ2-5; 10 bases are a match to TRBD2. The CDR3 covers 16 residues. CDR1 is SGDLS, CDR2 YYNGEE, per germline. The trim removed 0 bases at V and 4 bases at J, leaving 6 bases unmatched. Here the CDR3 DNA reads TGTGCCAGCAGCGTAGGGGTAGCGGGGGGCATAGAGACCCAGTACTTC. This gives the protein CASSVGVAGGIETQYF.

V is TRBV6-1 and J is TRBJ1-1, with D perhaps TRBD1 (5 bases). There are 13 residues in the CDR3. Germline CDR1 reads MNHNS; CDR2 reads SASEGT. Trimming took 2 bases from V and 2 from J, leaving 6 bases between them. CDR3 sequence (DNA): TGTGCCAGCAGTGAACAGGGAAACACTGAAGCTTTCTTT. Amino acids: CASSEQGNTEAFF.

The chain has TRBV6-2 or TRBV6-3 and TRBJ1-2, with D possibly TRBD1 on 6 matching bases. Looked up from germline, CDR1 is MNHEY and CDR2 is SVGEGT. V was shortened by 6 bases and J by 5 bases, with 19 bases between the two germline ends. The CDR3 runs to 15 residues. The CDR3 region has the DNA TGTGCCAGCAGCGCCGGGACAACTAGGCCATATGGCTACACCTTC. It encodes CASSAGTTRPYGYTF.

This chain connects TRBV28 to TRBJ1-2; TRBD1 aligns across 7 bases. Trimming at V came to 6 bases and at J to 4 bases, leaving 8 bases not matched to a gene. Germline values: CDR1 MDHEN, CDR2 SYDVKM. The CDR3 contains 14 residues. The CDR3 sequence is CASSPHGTAYGYTF. The CDR3 region has the DNA TGTGCCAGCAGCCCACACGGGACAGCCTATGGCTACACCTTC.

The rearrangement links TRBV2 to TRBJ1-2, with TRBD1 matching over 7 bases. After removal of 2 bases from V and 4 bases from J, the junction contained 13 bases not matched to a gene. CDR3 size: 17 residues. The germline CDR1 and CDR2 sequences are SNHLY and FYNNEI. CDR3 nucleotide sequence: TGTGCCAGCAGTGAAAGGGTGTTTAGAGGGGGCTTCTATGGCTACACCTTC. Its translation is CASSERVFRGGFYGYTF. The variable domain in full, with the rest retrieved from reference TRBV2 and TRBJ1-2, is EPEVTQTPSHQVTQMGQEVILRCVPISNHLYFYWYRQILGQKVEFLVSFYNNEISEKSEIFDDQFSVERPDGSNFTLKIRSTKLEDSAMYFCASSERVFRGGFYGYTFGSGTRLTVV.